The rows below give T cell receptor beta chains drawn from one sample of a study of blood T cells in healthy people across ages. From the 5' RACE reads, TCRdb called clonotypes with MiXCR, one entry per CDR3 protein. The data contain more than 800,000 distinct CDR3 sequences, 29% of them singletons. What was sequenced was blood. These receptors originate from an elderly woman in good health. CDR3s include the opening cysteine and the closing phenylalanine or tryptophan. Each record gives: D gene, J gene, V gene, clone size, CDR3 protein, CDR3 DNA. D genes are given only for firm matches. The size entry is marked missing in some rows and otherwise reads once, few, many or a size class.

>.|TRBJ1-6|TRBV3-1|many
CASSHPQPNSPLHF
TGTGCCAGCAGCCATCCACAACCAAATTCACCCCTCCACTTT
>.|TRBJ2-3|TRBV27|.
CASSLVGSGTQYF
TGTGCCAGCAGTTTAGTCGGTAGCGGAACGCAGTATTTT
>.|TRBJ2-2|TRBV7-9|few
CASSFSGGTGELFF
TGTGCCAGCAGCTTCAGTGGGGGCACCGGGGAGCTGTTTTTT
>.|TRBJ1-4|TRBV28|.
CASSLRQAVNEKLFF
TGTGCCAGCAGTTTAAGACAGGCCGTTAATGAAAAACTGTTTTTT
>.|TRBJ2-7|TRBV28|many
CASSKIGTYEQYF
TGTGCCAGCAGTAAAATTGGGACCTACGAGCAGTACTTC
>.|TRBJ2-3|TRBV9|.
CASSISGTSGVTQYF
TGTGCCAGCAGCATATCCGGGACCAGTGGGGTTACGCAGTATTTT
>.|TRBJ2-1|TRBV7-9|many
CASSFQHSSYNEQFF
TGTGCCAGCAGCTTCCAACACAGCTCCTACAATGAGCAGTTCTTC
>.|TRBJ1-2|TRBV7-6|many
CASRPDSEVGYTF
TGTGCCAGCAGACCAGATAGTGAGGTCGGCTACACCTTC
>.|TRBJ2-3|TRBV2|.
CASRPSAGGTQYF
TGTGCCAGCAGACCCTCCGCTGGGGGTACGCAGTATTTT
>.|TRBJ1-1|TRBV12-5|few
CASGLTIGQPEYTEAFF
TGTGCTAGTGGTTTGACTATTGGACAGCCGGAATATACTGAAGCTTTCTTT
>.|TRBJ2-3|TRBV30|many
CAWREMSRITDTQYF
TGTGCCTGGAGGGAAATGAGTAGAATCACAGATACGCAGTATTTT
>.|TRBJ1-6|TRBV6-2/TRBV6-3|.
CASSYGLKNSPLHF
TGTGCCAGCAGTTATGGTCTAAAGAATTCACCCCTCCACTTT
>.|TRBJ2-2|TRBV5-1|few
CASSLNRATGELFF
TGCGCCAGCAGCTTGAACAGGGCCACCGGGGAGCTGTTTTTT
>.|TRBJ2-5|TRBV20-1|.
CNASRETQYF
TGCAATGCTAGTAGGGAGACCCAGTACTTC
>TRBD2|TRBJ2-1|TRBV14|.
CASSVGTSMINEQFF
TGTGCCAGCAGCGTCGGGACTAGCATGATTAATGAGCAGTTCTTC
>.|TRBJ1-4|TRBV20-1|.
CSVPDRRDEKLFF
TGCAGTGTCCCCGACAGACGGGATGAAAAACTGTTTTTT
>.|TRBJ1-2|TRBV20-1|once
CSARDRGRQRDGYTF
TGCAGTGCTAGAGATCGGGGCAGACAAAGGGATGGCTACACCTTC
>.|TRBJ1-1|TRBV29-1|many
CSVWGGSMKINTEAFF
TGCAGCGTTTGGGGGGGGAGCATGAAGATAAACACTGAAGCTTTCTTT
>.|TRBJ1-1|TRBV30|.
CAWNRDPGTEAFF
TGTGCCTGGAACCGGGACCCTGGGACTGAAGCTTTCTTT
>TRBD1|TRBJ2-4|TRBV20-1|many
CSAKDRGQENIQYF
TGCAGTGCCAAAGACAGGGGCCAAGAAAACATTCAGTACTTC
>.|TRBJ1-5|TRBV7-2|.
CASSLSSDPRHF
TGTGCCAGCAGCTTAAGTAGCGATCCCCGGCATTTT
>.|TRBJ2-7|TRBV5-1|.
CASSLGQTGSEQYF
TGCGCCAGCAGCTTAGGACAGACGGGTAGTGAGCAGTACTTC
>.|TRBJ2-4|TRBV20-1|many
CSAHPSLNIQYF
TGCAGTGCCCACCCCTCATTAAACATTCAGTACTTC
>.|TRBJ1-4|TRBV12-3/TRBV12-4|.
CACSQTATNEKLFF
TGTGCCTGCAGCCAGACAGCAACTAATGAAAAACTGTTTTTT
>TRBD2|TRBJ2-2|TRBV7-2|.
CASSLARAGGGGGELFF
TGTGCCAGCAGCTTAGCCCGTGCGGGGGGGGGCGGCGGGGAGCTGTTTTTT
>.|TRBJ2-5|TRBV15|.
CATSRGALGRGSNEQYF
TGTGCCACCAGCAGAGGAGCCCTCGGAAGGGGTAGTAATGAGCAGTACTTC
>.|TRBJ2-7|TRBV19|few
CASSTTVSSYEQYF
TGTGCCAGTAGTACGACAGTCTCCTCCTACGAGCAGTACTTC
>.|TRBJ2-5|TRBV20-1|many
CSAKKDNREQYF
TGCAGTGCTAAAAAGGACAACAGGGAGCAGTACTTC
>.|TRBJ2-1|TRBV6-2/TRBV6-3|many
CASRSAGGHSYNEQFF
TGTGCCAGCAGGTCGGCCGGGGGGCACTCCTACAATGAGCAGTTCTTC
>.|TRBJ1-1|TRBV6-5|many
CASSYETNTEAFF
TGTGCCAGCAGTTACGAAACGAACACTGAAGCTTTCTTT
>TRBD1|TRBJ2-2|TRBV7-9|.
CASSGDRGQAPLNTGELFF
TGTGCCAGCAGCGGGGACAGGGGGCAGGCTCCCTTGAACACCGGGGAGCTGTTTTTT
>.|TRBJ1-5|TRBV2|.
CASKGARSNQPQHF
TGTGCCAGCAAAGGGGCCAGGAGCAATCAGCCCCAGCATTTT
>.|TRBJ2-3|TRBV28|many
CASISGGTGITDTQYF
TGTGCCAGCATCAGCGGGGGGACAGGGATAACAGATACGCAGTATTTT
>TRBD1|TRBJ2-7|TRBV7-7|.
CASSPIVGQGHEQYF
TGTGCTAGCAGCCCAATCGTCGGACAGGGCCACGAGCAGTACTTC
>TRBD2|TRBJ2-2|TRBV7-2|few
CASSLGPSGSTGELFF
TGTGCCAGCAGCTTAGGCCCTAGCGGGTCAACCGGGGAGCTGTTTTTT
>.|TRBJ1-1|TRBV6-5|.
CASIKGGASRTEAFF
TGTGCCAGCATAAAAGGGGGTGCATCCCGGACTGAAGCTTTCTTT
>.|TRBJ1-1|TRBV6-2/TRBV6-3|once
CASSFAGVSGTEAFF
TGTGCCAGCAGTTTTGCAGGGGTTTCGGGCACTGAAGCTTTCTTT
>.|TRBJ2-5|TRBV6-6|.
CASSYPTGQETQYF
TGTGCCAGCAGTTACCCCACAGGGCAAGAGACCCAGTACTTC
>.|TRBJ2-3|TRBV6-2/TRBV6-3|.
CASSYEKGLKDTQYF
TGTGCCAGCAGTTACGAAAAGGGGCTCAAAGATACGCAGTATTTT
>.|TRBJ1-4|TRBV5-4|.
CASSPTGLLNGKLFF
TGTGCCAGCAGCCCCACGGGACTGCTAAATGGAAAACTGTTTTTT
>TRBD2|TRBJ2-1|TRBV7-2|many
CASIPSGTRLGNEQFF
TGTGCCAGCATCCCCTCCGGGACTAGGCTTGGCAATGAGCAGTTCTTC
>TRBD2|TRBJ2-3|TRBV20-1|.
CSARSGTHSTDTQYF
TGCAGTGCTAGGAGCGGGACCCATAGCACAGATACGCAGTATTTT